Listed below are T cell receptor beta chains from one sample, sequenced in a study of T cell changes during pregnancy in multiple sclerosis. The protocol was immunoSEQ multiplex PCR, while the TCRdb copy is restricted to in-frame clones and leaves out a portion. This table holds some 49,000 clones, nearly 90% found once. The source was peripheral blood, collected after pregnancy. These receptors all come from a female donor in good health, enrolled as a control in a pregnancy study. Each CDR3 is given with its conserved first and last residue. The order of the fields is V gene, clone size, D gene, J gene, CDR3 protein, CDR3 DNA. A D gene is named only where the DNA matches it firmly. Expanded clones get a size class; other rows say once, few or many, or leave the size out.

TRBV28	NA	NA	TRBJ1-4	CASSPNRPEKLFF	TGTGCCAGCAGTCCCAACAGGCCCGAAAAACTGTTTTTT
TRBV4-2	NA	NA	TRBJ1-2	CASSQMEGIHGYTF	TGTGCCAGCAGCCAGATGGAGGGAATCCATGGCTACACCTTC
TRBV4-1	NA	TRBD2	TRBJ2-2	CASSQGLGDYPGELFF	TGCGCCAGCAGCCAAGGCCTAGGGGACTATCCCGGGGAGCTGTTTTTT
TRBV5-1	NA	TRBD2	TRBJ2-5	CASSLELAGGRETQYF	TGCGCCAGCAGCTTGGAACTAGCGGGGGGGCGAGAGACCCAGTACTTC
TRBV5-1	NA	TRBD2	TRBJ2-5	CASSSLTGGSQETQYF	TGCGCCAGCAGCTCCCTAACGGGAGGTTCCCAAGAGACCCAGTACTTC
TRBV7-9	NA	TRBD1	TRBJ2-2	CASSPGTGPVAGELFF	TGTGCCAGCAGCCCCGGGACAGGTCCAGTAGCCGGGGAGCTGTTTTTT
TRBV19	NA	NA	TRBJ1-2	CASSIGGTADYNYGYTF	TGTGCCAGTAGTATAGGGGGCACAGCAGATTATAACTATGGCTACACCTTC
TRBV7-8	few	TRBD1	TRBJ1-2	CASSSERTGGGYTF	TGTGCCAGCAGCTCAGAACGGACAGGGGGCGGCTACACCTTC
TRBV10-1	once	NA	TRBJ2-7	CASSGLSSSYEQYF	TGCGCCAGCAGTGGACTTTCCAGCTCCTACGAGCAGTACTTC
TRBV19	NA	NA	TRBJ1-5	CASSMEPQATNQPQHF	TGTGCCAGTAGTATGGAACCCCAGGCGACCAATCAGCCCCAGCATTTT
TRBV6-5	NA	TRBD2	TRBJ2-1	CASSSITGTTEQFF	TGTGCCAGCAGTTCCATCACCGGGACTACCGAGCAGTTCTTC
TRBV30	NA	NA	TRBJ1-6	CAWAPRGGSPLHF	TGTGCCTGGGCACCCCGGGGAGGGTCACCCCTCCACTTT
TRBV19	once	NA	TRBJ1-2	CASSIERGWGYTF	TGTGCCAGTAGTATTGAAAGGGGTTGGGGCTACACCTTC
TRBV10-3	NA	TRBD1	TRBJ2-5	CAISERSGQGSVGETQYF	TGTGCCATCAGTGAGAGATCGGGACAGGGGTCGGTAGGAGAGACCCAGTACTTC